These 30 T cell receptor beta chains share one sample of origin, sequenced in a study of OX40 agonist ivuxolimab in advanced cancers. Assay used: immunoSEQ multiplex PCR; TCRdb lists only in-frame clones, some missing. The sample includes about 84,000 clones, about 93% seen only once; the top ten take 11%. Sequenced material: CD4+ or CD8+ T cells sorted from blood, taken in a trial of the OX40 agonist ivuxolimab. These receptor sequences come from an adult with an advanced solid tumor such as melanoma, head and neck, liver or kidney cancer.

The genes are TRBV7-9 and TRBJ2-3; TRBD2 matches 9 bases. Germline CDR1 SEHNR, CDR2 FQNEAQ (reference sequence). Unmatched junction bases numbered 10, after V lost 6 bases and J lost 6 bases. The CDR3 sequence is 15 residues long. The CDR3 protein is CASRGLAPTGDTQYF. DNA for the CDR3: TGTGCCAGCAGAGGACTAGCGCCGACAGGGGATACGCAGTATTTT.

The genes are TRBV5-6 and TRBJ2-3; 8 positions agree with TRBD1. In germline, CDR1 is SGHDT, CDR2 YYEEEE. CDR3 length equals 16 residues. Germline trimming cut 0 bases from V and 2 bases from J; bases unmatched to any gene: 5. CDR3 nucleotides: TGTGCCAGCAGCTTGGGACAGGGGATGTTCACAGATACGCAGTATTTT. This gives the protein CASSLGQGMFTDTQYF.

The CDR3 DNA sequence: TGTGCCAGCAGCTCAGGGGGGGGAGCGGGAAGCACAGATACGCAGTATTTT. This sequence encodes CASSSGGGAGSTDTQYF. This chain links TRBV9 with TRBJ2-3; D may be TRBD1 or TRBD2 (7 bases each). From germline, CDR1 is SGDLS and CDR2 YYNGEE. V shed 4 bases and J shed 0 bases, with 18 bases lying between them. This CDR3 has 17 amino acids.

This clone came up a few times. This rearrangement joins TRBV9 to TRBJ2-2; D unclear. CDR1 and CDR2 from the germline V gene are SGDLS and YYNGEE. This CDR3 has 14 amino acids. V lost 0 bases to trimming and J lost 7 bases, with 10 bases between them. For the CDR3, the DNA is TGTGCCAGCAGCGTAGTTAGTAGTATCGGGGAGCTGTTTTTT. It is translated as CASSVVSSIGELFF.

The gene calls are TRBV7-9 and TRBJ2-6; D is undetermined. V was trimmed by 5 bases and J by 2 bases, leaving 10 bases between them. This CDR3 is 15 amino acids long. CDR1 and CDR2 (germline): SEHNR, FQNEAQ (reference sequence). CDR3 sequence: CASSLGHPGANVLTF. As DNA, the CDR3 is TGTGCCAGCAGCCTAGGTCACCCTGGGGCCAACGTCCTGACTTTC.

The CDR3 region has the DNA TGTGCCAGCAGCGCTACGGTCACCTACGAGCAGTACTTC. It encodes CASSATVTYEQYF. J is TRBJ2-7 and V is TRBV27; D is uncertain. The CDR3 has 13 amino acids. Trimming left V 6 bases short and J 2 bases short, with 11 bases between. Germline values: CDR1 MNHEY, CDR2 SMNVEV (reference sequence).

Comments on this clone: The junction departs from the called germline gene at one end, perhaps through a read error. The V gene is TRBV11-2, the J gene TRBJ1-1; no definite D call. The CDR3 totals 14 residues. Germline V gene lookup returns CDR1 SGHAT and CDR2 FQNNGV. CDR3 amino acids: CASSPLELNSEAFF. The CDR3 DNA reads as TGTGCCAGCAGCCCCCTCGAGCTTAACAGTGAAGCTTTCTTT.

The rearrangement links TRBV25-1 to TRBJ1-1; 9 bases are a match to TRBD1. The CDR3 has 14 amino acids. In germline, CDR1 is MGHDK, CDR2 SYGVNS. V was pared by 6 bases and J by 1 base, with 3 bases of the junction left unmatched. This CDR3 reads CASRIQGANTEAFF. The DNA of the CDR3 is TGTGCCAGCAGAATACAGGGGGCGAACACTGAAGCTTTCTTT.

The chain carries TRBV9 and TRBJ2-1; 11 bases agree with TRBD2. The trim removed 4 bases at V and 2 bases at J, leaving 5 bases unmatched. Germline V gene data show CDR1 as SGDLS and CDR2 as YYNGEE. CDR3 length: 16 amino acids. The CDR3 DNA reads TGTGCCAGCAGCCCCCCGGGACTAGCGGCCTACAATGAGCAGTTCTTC. It encodes CASSPPGLAAYNEQFF.

The V gene is TRBV4-1, the J gene TRBJ1-6; maybe TRBD1 (5 bases). The V gene lost 1 base and the J gene lost 6 bases, with 16 bases spanning the gap. The CDR3 has 17 amino acids. Germline V gene lookup returns CDR1 MGHRA and CDR2 YSYEKL. The CDR3 bases are TGCGCCAGCAGCCAAGCCATCACCGACAGTGCTAATTCACCCCTCCACTTT. Translated, it gives CASSQAITDSANSPLHF.

The chain is built from TRBV7-3 and TRBJ2-1; no reliable D call. Germline-derived CDR1 and CDR2 are SGHTA and FQGTGA. Trimming took off 2 bases at V and 3 bases at J, with 14 bases between the two ends. The CDR3 runs 16 residues. DNA for the CDR3: TGTGCCAGCAGCTTATCAGGTCCTGTGCTCTACAATGAGCAGTTCTTC. This codes for CASSLSGPVLYNEQFF.

The V gene is TRBV4-3, the J gene TRBJ2-7; D is ambiguous. The CDR3 covers 14 residues. V lost 4 bases and J lost 2, with 12 bases in between. CDR1 and CDR2 from the germline V gene are LGHNA and YSLEER. The CDR3 nucleotides are TGCGCCAGCAGCCCCGGCCCCGTACCCTACGAGCAGTACTTC. Translated: CASSPGPVPYEQYF.

This chain joins TRBV7-9 and TRBJ2-7; the D gene could be TRBD1 or TRBD2 (6 bases each). Between the trimmed V and J ends, which lost 10 bases and 2 bases, there was a span of 15 bases. CDR1 and CDR2 (germline): SEHNR, FQNEAQ (reference sequence). This CDR3 spans 13 amino acids. CDR3 loop: CAIEGGTTYEQYF. As DNA, the CDR3 is TGTGCCATCGAGGGCGGGACAACCTACGAGCAGTACTTC.

The chain employs TRBV4-1 and TRBJ2-3; tentative D call: TRBD2 (7 bases). Germline V gene sequence: CDR1 MGHRA, CDR2 YSYEKL. V was pared by 4 bases and J by 2 bases, with 19 bases between. The CDR3 runs 17 residues. The CDR3 is CASSPGAGAPYTDTQYF. The CDR3 DNA reads TGCGCCAGCAGCCCAGGGGCGGGAGCCCCATACACAGATACGCAGTATTTT.

This clone was counted once. This chain uses TRBV19 with TRBJ1-5; D ambiguous. The V and J ends lost 9 bases and 4 bases respectively, with 13 bases between them. The CDR3 is made up of 13 amino acids. Germline CDR1 reads LNHDA; CDR2 reads SQIVND (reference sequence). The CDR3 reads CASSDGKNQPQHF. In nucleotides, the CDR3 is TGTGCCAGCTCTGATGGCAAAAATCAGCCCCAGCATTTT.

About this clone itself: Other DNA sequences in this sample translate to the same CDR3. The DNA of the CDR3 is TGTGCCAGCAGCGTAGGAGGGGGCACCGGGGAGCTGTTTTTT. It specifies CASSVGGGTGELFF. V usage is TRBV9 and J usage is TRBJ2-2; possible D gene TRBD1, 6 bases. V lost 0 bases to trimming and J lost 4 bases, with 7 bases between them. The CDR3 is made up of 14 amino acids. Germline V gene data show CDR1 as SGDLS and CDR2 as YYNGEE.

This chain connects TRBV4-3 to TRBJ1-2, with 8 positions matching TRBD1. From germline, CDR1 is LGHNA and CDR2 YSLEER. V shed 1 base and J 6 bases; nucleotides not matched to a gene: 13. The CDR3 has 17 residues. This chain's CDR3 is CASSQGASQAGGHGYTF. Written as DNA, the CDR3 is TGCGCCAGCAGCCAAGGGGCTTCCCAGGCAGGGGGCCATGGCTACACCTTC.

The V gene is TRBV14, the J gene TRBJ2-1; weak D call: TRBD2 (5 bases). V lost 4 bases to trimming and J lost 4 bases, with 5 bases between them. CDR3 size: 12 residues. Germline V CDR1 and CDR2: SGHDN, FVKESK. The CDR3 loop is CASSLAYNEQFF. CDR3 nucleotides: TGTGCCAGCAGCCTAGCGTACAATGAGCAGTTCTTC.

This clone has a single count. The chain joins TRBV7-2 to TRBJ2-7; D may be TRBD2 (5 bases). This CDR3 has 13 residues. Germline V lookup: CDR1 SGHTA, CDR2 FQGNSA. V was clipped by 6 bases and J by 2 bases, with 11 bases between them. CDR3 in DNA: TGTGCCAGCAGAGATCGGACTGCCTACGAGCAGTACTTC. Amino acid sequence: CASRDRTAYEQYF.

V usage is TRBV7-9 and J usage is TRBJ2-2; tentatively, D is TRBD1 or TRBD2 (5 bases each). Germline CDR1 reads SEHNR; CDR2 reads FQNEAQ (reference sequence). V was clipped by 6 bases and J by 0 bases, with 14 bases between them. This CDR3 region has 16 residues. CDR3 in DNA: TGTGCCAGCAGGTTACCGGGACGGCCGAACACCGGGGAGCTGTTTTTT. It encodes CASRLPGRPNTGELFF.

V and J are TRBV9 and TRBJ2-3; D unresolved. Between the trimmed V and J ends, which lost 0 bases and 5 bases, there was a span of 4 bases. Germline lookup yields CDR1 SGDLS and CDR2 YYNGEE. There are 12 residues in the CDR3. The CDR3, as DNA: TGTGCCAGCAGCGTAGTGGGAGATACGCAGTATTTT. Amino acids: CASSVVGDTQYF.

This clone showed up just a few times. The rearrangement joins TRBV9 to TRBJ1-5; D unclear. Looked up from germline, CDR1 is SGDLS and CDR2 is YYNGEE. V was shortened by 4 bases and J by 2 bases, with 7 bases between the two germline ends. The CDR3 totals 13 residues. CDR3 loop: CASSTSGNQPQHF. Written as DNA, the CDR3 is TGTGCCAGCAGCACTTCCGGCAATCAGCCCCAGCATTTT.

The V and J genes are TRBV5-6 and TRBJ1-4; no clear D gene. Germline V gene lookup returns CDR1 SGHDT and CDR2 YYEEEE. V dropped 0 bases and J dropped 10 bases, with 7 bases sitting between them. CDR3 length equals 12 residues. The DNA for the CDR3 is TGTGCCAGCAGCTTGGAGGCGGGAAAACTGTTTTTT. It yields the protein CASSLEAGKLFF.

This clone was observed a single time. This rearrangement joins TRBV9 to TRBJ2-1; D not resolved. The CDR3 has 15 amino acids. Germline CDR1 and CDR2: SGDLS and YYNGEE. V was cut by 2 bases and J by 2 bases, with 11 bases left in between. The CDR3 region is CASSVNGSPYNEQFF. For the CDR3, the DNA is TGTGCCAGCAGCGTCAATGGTAGCCCCTACAATGAGCAGTTCTTC.

Written as DNA, the CDR3 is TGTGCCAGCAGTTTATTGGCTAGCGGGAGGGCCGGGGAGCTGTTTTTT. Translation: CASSLLASGRAGELFF. This chain links TRBV28 with TRBJ2-2; TRBD2 aligns across 12 bases. The CDR3 sequence is 16 residues long. The germline V gene encodes CDR1 MDHEN and CDR2 SYDVKM. The trim removed 1 base at V and 6 bases at J, leaving 3 bases unmatched.

The V call is TRBV28, the J call TRBJ2-5; perhaps D is TRBD1 or TRBD2 (5 bases each). V lost 3 bases and J lost 7, with 18 bases in between. The length of the CDR3 is 15 residues. Germline V CDR1 and CDR2: MDHEN, SYDVKM. The CDR3 reads CASSLAVGVSGTQYF. The CDR3 coding sequence is TGTGCCAGCAGTTTGGCAGTGGGGGTTTCGGGGACCCAGTACTTC.

The CDR3 sequence: CASSLFLDRIWHF. CDR3 DNA: TGTGCCAGCAGTCTATTCCTCGACAGAATCTGGCATTTT. This rearrangement joins TRBV28 to TRBJ1-5, with D perhaps TRBD1 (5 bases). Trimming removed 5 bases at V and 15 bases at J, with 20 bases between. The CDR3 extends over 13 amino acids. From germline, CDR1 is MDHEN and CDR2 SYDVKM.

The chain is built from TRBV10-3 and TRBJ1-2; the match to TRBD1 covers 7 bases. Germline CDR1 reads ENHRY; CDR2 reads SYGVKD. V was clipped by 2 bases and J by 10 bases; unmatched bases: 10. The CDR3 has 14 amino acids. The CDR3 is CAISEGTDSMDYTF. The CDR3, as DNA: TGTGCCATCAGTGAGGGGACAGACTCTATGGACTACACCTTC.

This chain uses TRBV9 with TRBJ2-1, with no clear D. Germline V gene data show CDR1 as SGDLS and CDR2 as YYNGEE. Between the trimmed V and J ends, which lost 3 bases and 5 bases, there was a span of 6 bases. The CDR3 is 12 amino acids. The CDR3 coding sequence is TGTGCCAGCAGCGCGAACAACAATGAGCAGTTCTTC. Translation gives CASSANNNEQFF.

The genes are TRBV5-3 and TRBJ1-4; D unresolved. TRBV5-3 is assigned to the ORF class and has an uncertain function. The V end lost 5 bases, the J end lost 4 bases, and 18 bases lay between the germline ends. CDR3 length equals 16 residues. The CDR3 bases are TGTGCCAGAAGTCACCTAGTATGCAACTGTAATGAAAAACTGTTTTTT. Its protein product is CARSHLVCNCNEKLFF.